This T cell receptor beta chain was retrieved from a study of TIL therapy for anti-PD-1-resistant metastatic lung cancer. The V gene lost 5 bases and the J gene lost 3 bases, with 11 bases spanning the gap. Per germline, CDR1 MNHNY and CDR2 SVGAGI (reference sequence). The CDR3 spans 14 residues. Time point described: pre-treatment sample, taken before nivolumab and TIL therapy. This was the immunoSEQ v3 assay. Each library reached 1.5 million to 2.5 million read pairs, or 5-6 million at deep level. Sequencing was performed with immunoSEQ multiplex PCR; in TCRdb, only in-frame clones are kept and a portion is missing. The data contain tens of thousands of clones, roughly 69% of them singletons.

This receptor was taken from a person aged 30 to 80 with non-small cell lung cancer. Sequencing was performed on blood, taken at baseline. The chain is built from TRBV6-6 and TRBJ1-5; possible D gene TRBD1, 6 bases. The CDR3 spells CASSPGQNNQPQHF. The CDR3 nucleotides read TGTGCCAGCAGTCCTGGACAGAACAATCAGCCCCAGCATTTT.